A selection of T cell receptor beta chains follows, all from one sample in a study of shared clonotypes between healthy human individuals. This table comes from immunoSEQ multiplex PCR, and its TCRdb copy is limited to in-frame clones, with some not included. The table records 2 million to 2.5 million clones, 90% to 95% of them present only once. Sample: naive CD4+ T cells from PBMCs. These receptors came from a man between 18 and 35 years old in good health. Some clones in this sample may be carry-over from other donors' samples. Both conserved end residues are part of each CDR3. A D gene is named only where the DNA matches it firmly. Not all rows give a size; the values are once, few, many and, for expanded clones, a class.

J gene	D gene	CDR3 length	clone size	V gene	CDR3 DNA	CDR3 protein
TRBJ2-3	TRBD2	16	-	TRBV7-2	TGTGCCAGCAGCTTATACGTAGCGGGAGCGACAGATACGCAGTATTTT	CASSLYVAGATDTQYF
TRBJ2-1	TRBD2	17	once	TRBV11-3	TGTGCCAGCAGCTTAGCTAGCGGGAGAACTTGGCGCAATGAGCAGTTCTTC	CASSLASGRTWRNEQFF
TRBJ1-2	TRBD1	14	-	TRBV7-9	TGTGCCAGCAGCTTGGACAGGGGGAGGTATGGCTACACCTTC	CASSLDRGRYGYTF
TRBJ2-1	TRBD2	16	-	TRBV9	TGTGCCAGCAGCGTACTAGCGGGAGGCCGCTACAATGAGCAGTTCTTC	CASSVLAGGRYNEQFF
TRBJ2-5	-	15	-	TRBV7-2	TGTGCCAGCAGCCCCAATCGGAAGAAGCAAGAGACCCAGTACTTC	CASSPNRKKQETQYF
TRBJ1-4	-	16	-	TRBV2	TGTGCCAGCAGTGTCTCAAGGATGAATGGGGGTGAAAAACTGTTTTTT	CASSVSRMNGGEKLFF
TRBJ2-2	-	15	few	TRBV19	TGTGCCAGTAGTAAATGGACAGCGAACACCGGGGAGCTGTTTTTT	CASSKWTANTGELFF
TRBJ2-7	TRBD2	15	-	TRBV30	TGTGCCTGGAGTGTACTTAGCGGGAGATCGGCCGAGCAGTACTTC	CAWSVLSGRSAEQYF
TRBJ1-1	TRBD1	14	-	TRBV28	TGTGCCAGCAGTTCTGGACAGGGGTGGACTGAAGCTTTCTTT	CASSSGQGWTEAFF
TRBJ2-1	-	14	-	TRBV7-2	TGTGCCAGCAGCTTATGGACAGTGTACAATGAGCAGTTCTTC	CASSLWTVYNEQFF
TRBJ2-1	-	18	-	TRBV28	TGTGCCAGCAGTCCCACCGACCAGCGAGTCGGCTCCTACAATGAGCAGTTCTTC	CASSPTDQRVGSYNEQFF
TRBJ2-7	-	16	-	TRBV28	TGTGCCAGCAGTTGGGGGCCCCGGGACACCTCCTACGAGCAGTACTTC	CASSWGPRDTSYEQYF
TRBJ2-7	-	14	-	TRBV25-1	TGTGCCAGCAGTGAATGGTCCCCCTCCTACGAGCAGTACTTC	CASSEWSPSYEQYF
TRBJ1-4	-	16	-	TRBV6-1	TGTGCCAGCAGTGAAAATAGGTCTCCGAGGAGAGAAAAACTGTTTTTT	CASSENRSPRREKLFF
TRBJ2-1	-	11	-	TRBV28	TGTGCCAGCAGTCCCCGCAATGAGCAGTTCTTC	CASSPRNEQFF
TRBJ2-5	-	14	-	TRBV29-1	TGCAGCGTTGGACGGGGGGCTATTCAAGAGACCCAGTACTTC	CSVGRGAIQETQYF
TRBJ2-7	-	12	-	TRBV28	TGTGCCAGCCGGAAACAGCTCTACGAGCAGTACTTC	CASRKQLYEQYF
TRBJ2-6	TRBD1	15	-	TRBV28	TGTGCCAGCAGTGCGCAGGGGGCAGGGGCCAACGTCCTGACTTTC	CASSAQGAGANVLTF
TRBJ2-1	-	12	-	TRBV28	TGTGCCAGCAGTTCCCGGGACAATGAGCAGTTCTTC	CASSSRDNEQFF
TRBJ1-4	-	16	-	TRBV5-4	TGTGCCAGCAGCTTGGGTCCGGGAACAACTAATGAAAAACTGTTTTTT	CASSLGPGTTNEKLFF
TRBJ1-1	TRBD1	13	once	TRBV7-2	TGTGCCAGCAGCTCAGGGGGCCACACTGAAGCTTTCTTT	CASSSGGHTEAFF
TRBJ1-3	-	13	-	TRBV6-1	TGTGCCAGCAGTGAATTCGGAGGAAACACCATATATTTT	CASSEFGGNTIYF
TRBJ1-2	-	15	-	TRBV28	TGTGCCAGCAGTTTAGGGAGGGGGGCTAACTATGGCTACACCTTC	CASSLGRGANYGYTF
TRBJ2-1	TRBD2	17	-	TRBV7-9	TGTGCCAGCAGCTTAGGGGGTGCTAGCGGATCCTACAATGAGCAGTTCTTC	CASSLGGASGSYNEQFF
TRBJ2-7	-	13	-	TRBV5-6	TGTGCCAGCAGCCCGGGACCGATGTACGAGCAGTACTTC	CASSPGPMYEQYF
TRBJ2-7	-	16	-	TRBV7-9	TGTGCCAGCAGCCCCAGGTGGCAGGGTATTTCCTACGAGCAGTACTTC	CASSPRWQGISYEQYF
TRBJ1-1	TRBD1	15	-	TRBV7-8	TGTGCCAGCAGCTTAGGGAGGGGGCTGAACACTGAAGCTTTCTTT	CASSLGRGLNTEAFF
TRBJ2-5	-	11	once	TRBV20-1	TGCAGTACCTCTGGGGGGGAGACCCAGTACTTC	CSTSGGETQYF
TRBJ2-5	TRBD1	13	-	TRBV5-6	TGTGCCAGCAGTAGGGGGCTTAAAGAGACCCAGTACTTC	CASSRGLKETQYF
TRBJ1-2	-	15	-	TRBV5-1	TGCGCCAGCAGACCAATACCCTCGGGAGGGGATGGCTACACCTTC	CASRPIPSGGDGYTF
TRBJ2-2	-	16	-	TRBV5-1	TGCGCCAGCAGTATTCTGGGCCCGGGCGACACCGGGGAGCTGTTTTTT	CASSILGPGDTGELFF
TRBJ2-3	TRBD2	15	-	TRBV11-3	TGTGCCAGTTCAGCGGGAGGGCTCGGCACAGATACGCAGTATTTT	CASSAGGLGTDTQYF
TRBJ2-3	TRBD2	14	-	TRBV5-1	TGCGCCAGCAAACTAGCGGGAGGAACCGATACGCAGTATTTT	CASKLAGGTDTQYF
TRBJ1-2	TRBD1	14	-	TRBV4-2	TGTGCCAGCAGCCAAGATCACAGGGGGTGGGGCTACACCTTC	CASSQDHRGWGYTF
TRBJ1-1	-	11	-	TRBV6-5	TGTGCCAGCAGTACGGGGGTTGAAGCTTTCTTT	CASSTGVEAFF
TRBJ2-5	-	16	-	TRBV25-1	TGTGCCAGCAGTGCACGAGGGGGGGGAGGCGCAGAGACCCAGTACTTC	CASSARGGGGAETQYF
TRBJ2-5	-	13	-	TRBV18	TGTGCCAGCTCACCACCGGTGCGGGAGACCCAGTACTTC	CASSPPVRETQYF
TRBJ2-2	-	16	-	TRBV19	TGTGCCAGTACCAACGGGCCAGGTACGAACACCGGGGAGCTGTTTTTT	CASTNGPGTNTGELFF
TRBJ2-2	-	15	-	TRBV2	TGTGCCAGCAGTGTCGCCTCCGGGAGCGCCGGGGAGCTGTTTTTT	CASSVASGSAGELFF
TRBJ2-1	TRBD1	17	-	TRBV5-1	TGCGCCAGCAGCTTCCCTTCGGGGACAGCGAACTACAATGAGCAGTTCTTC	CASSFPSGTANYNEQFF
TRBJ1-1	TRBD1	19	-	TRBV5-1	TGCGCCAGCAGCTTGGCGGGCGGAGGGGACAGGGGGGGAAGCACTGAAGCTTTCTTT	CASSLAGGGDRGGSTEAFF
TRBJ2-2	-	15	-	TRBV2	TGTGCCAGCATTAAAGCCGGGGTATTCGGCGGGGAGCTGTTTTTT	CASIKAGVFGGELFF